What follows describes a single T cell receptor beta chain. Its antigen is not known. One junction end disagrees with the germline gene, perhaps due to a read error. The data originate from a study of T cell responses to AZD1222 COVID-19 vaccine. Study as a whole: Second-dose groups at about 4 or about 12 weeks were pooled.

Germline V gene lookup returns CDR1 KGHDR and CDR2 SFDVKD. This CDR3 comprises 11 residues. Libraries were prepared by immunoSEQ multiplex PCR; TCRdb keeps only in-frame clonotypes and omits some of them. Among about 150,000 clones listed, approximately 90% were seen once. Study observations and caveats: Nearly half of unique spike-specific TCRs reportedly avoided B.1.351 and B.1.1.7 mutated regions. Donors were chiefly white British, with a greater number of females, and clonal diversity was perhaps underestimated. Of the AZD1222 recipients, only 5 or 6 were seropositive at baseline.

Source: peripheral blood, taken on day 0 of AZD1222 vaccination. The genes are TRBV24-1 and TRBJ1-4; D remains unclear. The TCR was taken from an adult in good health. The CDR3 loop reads CATSDFRRASF. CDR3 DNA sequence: TGTGCCACCAGTGATTTCAGGAGGGCGTCCTTT.